Below, 30 T cell receptor beta chains from the same sample are listed, as sequenced in a study of cytotoxic CD8 clonotypes in ibrutinib-treated CLL. Profiling relied on immunoSEQ multiplex PCR, and the TCRdb table lists in-frame clones only, not all of them. The sample holds some 170,000 clones, roughly 88% seen once. Source: PBMCs, taken at disease progression, from a patient treated with ibrutinib. Every receptor here comes from a human donor with chronic lymphocytic leukemia.

On this clone: At one end, the junction sequence differs from germline, possibly due to a read error. This chain connects TRBV29-1 to TRBJ2-7; D perhaps matches TRBD1 (5 bases). The CDR3 has 8 residues. Germline V CDR1 and CDR2: SQVTM, ANQGSEA. The CDR3 loop reads CSVDAGHF. In nucleotides, the CDR3 is TGCAGCGTTGACGCAGGGCACTTC.

The V call is TRBV6-5, the J call TRBJ1-4; D uncertain. V gave up 0 bases and J gave up 4 bases, with 6 bases separating them. Germline V CDR1 and CDR2: MNHEY, SVGAGI. The CDR3 contains 14 residues. The CDR3 DNA follows: TGTGCCAGCAGTTACTCGCCCTATAATGAAAAACTGTTTTTT. Protein product: CASSYSPYNEKLFF.

The chain uses TRBV13 and TRBJ1-5; D not certain. V lost 5 bases to trimming and J lost 11 bases, with 13 bases between them. The V gene's germline CDR1 is PRHDT and CDR2 FYEKMQ (reference sequence). The CDR3 sequence is 12 residues long. The CDR3 protein is CASSPGLGTQHF. As DNA, the CDR3 is TGTGCCAGCAGCCCCGGTCTCGGGACCCAGCATTTT.

J is TRBJ2-2 and V is TRBV5-1; 8 nucleotides line up with TRBD2. Trimming removed 2 bases from V and 3 bases from J; junction bases left unmatched: 6. The CDR3 has 16 amino acids. Germline V gene lookup returns CDR1 SGHRS and CDR2 YFSETQ. CDR3 sequence (DNA): TGCGCCAGCAGCTTCATCAGCGGGAGCGACACCGGGGAGCTGTTTTTT. Its protein is CASSFISGSDTGELFF. The full variable domain, completed using reference TRBV5-1 and TRBJ2-2, is KAGVTQTPRYLIKTRGQQVTLSCSPISGHRSVSWYQQTPGQGLQFLFEYFSETQRNKGNFPGRFSGRQFSNSRSEMNVSTLELGDSALYLCASSFISGSDTGELFFGEGSRLTVL.

This chain links TRBV19 with TRBJ2-2, with TRBD1 as a possible D gene (6 bases). CDR3 length: 16 residues. V was clipped by 8 bases and J by 0 bases, with 16 bases between them. Germline CDR1 and CDR2: LNHDA and SQIVND (reference sequence). The CDR3 region is CASHYSGTSNTGELFF. The CDR3 DNA reads TGTGCCAGTCACTATTCCGGGACATCGAACACCGGGGAGCTGTTTTTT.

This chain connects TRBV11-2 to TRBJ1-2, with D hard to call. Germline values: CDR1 SGHAT, CDR2 FQNNGV. V lost 2 bases and J lost 8, with 9 bases in between. This CDR3 contains 12 residues. CDR3 coding DNA: TGTGCCAGCAGCTTAAGCGGAGGAGGCTACACCTTC. Protein: CASSLSGGGYTF. Full variable domain (rest looked up from reference TRBV11-2 and TRBJ1-2): EAGVAQSPRYKIIEKRQSVAFWCNPISGHATLYWYQQILGQGPKLLIQFQNNGVVDDSQLPKDRFSAERLKGVDSTLKIQPAKLEDSAVYLCASSLSGGGYTFGSGTRLTVV.

The chain combines TRBV11-1 with TRBJ2-3, with D unclear. V lost 1 base to trimming and J lost 0 bases, with 8 bases between them. Germline V gene sequence: CDR1 SGHAT, CDR2 FQDESV (reference sequence). The CDR3 spans 15 residues. The CDR3 coding sequence is TGTGCCAGCAGCTTAGAAGGCTCTAGCACAGATACGCAGTATTTT. Protein sequence: CASSLEGSSTDTQYF. Together with reference TRBV11-1 and TRBJ2-3, the CDR3 gives the full variable domain: EAEVAQSPRYKITEKSQAVAFWCDPISGHATLYWYRQILGQGPELLVQFQDESVVDDSQLPKDRFSAERLKGVDSTLKIQPAELGDSAMYLCASSLEGSSTDTQYFGPGTRLTVL.

The chain is built from TRBV5-8 and TRBJ2-7; 9 nucleotides match TRBD1. The CDR3 is made up of 15 amino acids. Germline CDR1 and CDR2: SGHTS and YDEGEE. Trimming at V came to 4 bases and at J to 2 bases, leaving 7 bases not matched to a gene. The CDR3 loop reads CASSPGGTGTYEQYF. The CDR3 nucleotides are TGTGCCAGCAGCCCAGGGGGGACAGGGACCTACGAGCAGTACTTC.

The chain combines TRBV5-1 with TRBJ2-7, with 10 bases that match TRBD1. Germline CDR1 and CDR2: SGHRS and YFSETQ. J was trimmed by 1 base and V by 3 bases; bases with no gene match: 7. The CDR3 extends over 16 amino acids. For the CDR3, the DNA is TGCGCCAGCAGCTCCCGGACAGGGGGGGAATCCTACGAGCAGTACTTC. Translation: CASSSRTGGESYEQYF.

The V call is TRBV25-1, the J call TRBJ2-2; 14 positions match TRBD2. The CDR3 covers 17 residues. Germline CDR1 reads MGHDK; CDR2 reads SYGVNS. The V segment lost 2 bases and the J segment 1 base; nucleotides outside the gene matches: 0. In nucleotides, the CDR3 is TGTGCCAGCAGTGAAGGGACTAGCGGGAGGAACACCGGGGAGCTGTTTTTT. As protein: CASSEGTSGRNTGELFF.

The rearrangement joins TRBV19 to TRBJ1-5; the match to TRBD1 covers 8 bases. After removal of 5 bases from V and 1 base from J, the junction contained 10 bases not matched to a gene. From germline, CDR1 is LNHDA and CDR2 SQIVND (reference sequence). The CDR3 has 17 residues. CDR3 nucleotide sequence: TGTGCCAGTAGTCCCGGGACAGGTAGACTCAGCAATCAGCCCCAGCATTTT. Residues: CASSPGTGRLSNQPQHF. Full variable domain (outside the CDR3, taken from reference TRBV19 and TRBJ1-5): DGGITQSPKYLFRKEGQNVTLSCEQNLNHDAMYWYRQDPGQGLRLIYYSQIVNDFQKGDIAEGYSVSREKKESFPLTVTSAQKNPTAFYLCASSPGTGRLSNQPQHFGDGTRLSIL.

This clone was observed a single time. DNA of the CDR3: TGTGCCAGCTCACCGCAGACTAGCGGGTCAACTCCCTACGAGCAGTACTTC. This codes for CASSPQTSGSTPYEQYF. The chain is built from TRBV18 and TRBJ2-7; 10 bases agree with TRBD2. After removal of 3 bases from V and 2 bases from J, the junction contained 10 bases not matched to a gene. The germline gives CDR1 KGHSH, CDR2 LQKENI. This CDR3 is 17 amino acids long.

The chain uses TRBV6-4 and TRBJ2-7; TRBD2 is a possible D gene (5 bases). Trimming stripped 4 bases from V and 3 bases from J, with 16 bases between. Germline CDR1 and CDR2: MRHNA and SNTAGT. The CDR3 contains 15 residues. CDR3 coding DNA: TGTGCCAGCAGTGTCTTCGGACTGGGAAGCTACGAGCAGTACTTC. Protein sequence: CASSVFGLGSYEQYF.

V and J are TRBV29-1 and TRBJ2-5, with 9 bases matching TRBD1. J was trimmed by 5 bases and V by 3 bases; bases with no gene match: 13. This CDR3 has 16 residues. CDR1 is SQVTM, CDR2 ANQGSEA, per germline. In DNA, the CDR3 is TGCAGCGTTGAGGGGATACAGGGGGCGCTTAGGGAGACCCAGTACTTC. It specifies CSVEGIQGALRETQYF.

The chain combines TRBV5-1 with TRBJ2-3; 12 bases are a match to TRBD2. The CDR3 runs to 19 residues. The germline V gene encodes CDR1 SGHRS and CDR2 YFSETQ. Losses at the gene ends were 4 bases for V and 0 bases for J; bases not matched to a gene: 12. This CDR3 reads CASSQGQPGLAGSTDTQYF. The CDR3, as DNA: TGCGCCAGCAGCCAGGGACAGCCCGGACTAGCGGGGAGCACAGATACGCAGTATTTT.

The genes are TRBV29-1 and TRBJ2-7, with TRBD1 identical over 11 bases. Looked up from germline, CDR1 is SQVTM and CDR2 is ANQGSEA. The CDR3 runs to 14 residues. The ends lost 4 bases at V and 3 bases at J; junction bases unmatched: 5. The CDR3 loop reads CSVVWGTGGYEQYF. CDR3 DNA: TGCAGCGTTGTCTGGGGGACAGGGGGCTACGAGCAGTACTTC.

This clone was recorded only once. Written as DNA, the CDR3 is TGTGCCAGCAGTCTCCGGGCTAGCGGGGTTAACAATGAGCAGTTCTTC. Translation: CASSLRASGVNNEQFF. The chain links TRBV27 to TRBJ2-1; 9 nucleotides match TRBD2. The ends lost 5 bases at V and 5 bases at J; junction bases unmatched: 10. The length of the CDR3 is 16 residues. CDR1 is MNHEY, CDR2 SMNVEV, per germline (reference sequence).

This sequence joins TRBV10-3 and TRBJ2-4; no clear D. The CDR3 runs to 15 residues. Trimming pared 6 bases from V and 0 bases from J, leaving 12 bases between. Germline values: CDR1 ENHRY, CDR2 SYGVKD. The chain's CDR3 is CAISDPALAKNIQYF. The CDR3, as DNA: TGTGCCATCAGCGACCCAGCCCTAGCCAAAAACATTCAGTACTTC.

The rearrangement uses TRBV6-4 and TRBJ1-2; 7 bases align to TRBD1. The CDR3 covers 18 residues. Germline V gene lookup returns CDR1 MRHNA and CDR2 SNTAGT. The V gene end was trimmed by 3 bases and the J gene end by 7 bases; junction bases not matched to a gene: 20. The CDR3 spells CASSESLLLGQTVTGYTF. The CDR3 region has the DNA TGTGCCAGCAGTGAGTCGCTCTTATTGGGACAGACGGTCACTGGCTACACCTTC.

This rearrangement joins TRBV6-5 to TRBJ1-1, with 9 nucleotides matching TRBD1. This CDR3 is built from 13 residues. Germline values: CDR1 MNHEY, CDR2 SVGAGI. V shed 8 bases, J shed 3 bases, and the junction held 4 bases outside the gene matches. CDR3 DNA: TGTGCCAGCGGGGGGACAGGGTACACTGAAGCTTTCTTT. Protein: CASGGTGYTEAFF.

The rearrangement uses TRBV5-6 and TRBJ1-2; D is uncertain. Trimming cost V 0 bases and J 2 bases, with 11 bases left between them. The CDR3 spans 15 residues. Germline V gene sequence: CDR1 SGHDT, CDR2 YYEEEE. This chain's CDR3 is CASSLGAGTNYGYTF. Here the CDR3 DNA reads TGTGCCAGCAGCTTGGGGGCGGGTACCAACTATGGCTACACCTTC.

This clone has ten or more counts. The CDR3 nucleotides read TGCGCCAGCAGCCGTCAAGCGGGGGCCTACGAGCAGTACTTC. It is translated as CASSRQAGAYEQYF. J is TRBJ2-7 and V is TRBV5-1, with 8 bases fitting TRBD2. The germline gives CDR1 SGHRS, CDR2 YFSETQ. Trimming cost V 4 bases and J 2 bases; bases outside gene matches: 5. The CDR3 totals 14 residues.

The V gene is TRBV19, the J gene TRBJ1-4, with D unresolved. This CDR3 contains 14 residues. V lost 5 bases and J lost 5, with 12 bases in between. The germline V gene encodes CDR1 LNHDA and CDR2 SQIVND (reference sequence). The CDR3 nucleotides read TGTGCCAGTAGTGCAGCCTCGGGAAATGAAAAACTGTTTTTT. This gives the protein CASSAASGNEKLFF.

The chain recombines TRBV6-5 with TRBJ2-1; maybe TRBD1 (6 bases). V lost 6 bases to trimming and J lost 9 bases, with 12 bases between them. The CDR3 spans 12 residues. The germline CDR1 and CDR2 sequences are MNHEY and SVGAGI. CDR3 nucleotides: TGTGCCAGCAGAAGCAGGGGTAGTGAGCAGTTCTTC. The encoded protein is CASRSRGSEQFF.

This chain connects TRBV6-5 to TRBJ2-1; D call uncertain. This CDR3 spans 16 amino acids. V lost 4 bases to trimming and J lost 0 bases, with 13 bases between them. Germline CDR1 is MNHEY and CDR2 is SVGAGI. The CDR3 region has the DNA TGTGCCAGCAGTTCAACCCTGACCCACTCCTACAATGAGCAGTTCTTC. Amino acids: CASSSTLTHSYNEQFF.

The CDR3: CSVGTEKETQYF. For the CDR3, the DNA is TGCAGCGTTGGGACAGAGAAAGAGACCCAGTACTTC. The gene calls are TRBV29-1 and TRBJ2-5; the D gene is possibly TRBD1 (6 bases). The V end was cut by 4 bases, the J end by 3 bases, with 9 bases between. The CDR3 spans 12 residues. The V gene's germline CDR1 is SQVTM and CDR2 ANQGSEA.

This chain links TRBV4-3 with TRBJ1-2, with 7 bases matching TRBD1. Germline-derived CDR1 and CDR2 are LGHNA and YSLEER. The CDR3 has 13 amino acids. J was trimmed by 9 bases and V by 1 base; bases with no gene match: 5. The CDR3 bases are TGCGCCAGCAGCCAAGGACAGGGTGGACGCTACACCTTC. It yields the protein CASSQGQGGRYTF.

V and J are TRBV6-1 and TRBJ1-1, with TRBD1 as a possible D gene (5 bases). V was shortened by 2 bases and J by 0 bases, with 19 bases between the two germline ends. The germline gives CDR1 MNHNS, CDR2 SASEGT. This CDR3 has 18 residues. CDR3 DNA sequence: TGTGCCAGCAGTGAAAGTTTCCCCCGACAGCTCATGAACACTGAAGCTTTCTTT. This encodes CASSESFPRQLMNTEAFF.

This chain joins TRBV30 and TRBJ1-1; 8 bases line up with TRBD1. This CDR3 is 14 amino acids long. Germline CDR1 reads GTSNPN; CDR2 reads SVGIG (reference sequence). V gave up 1 base and J gave up 11 bases; unmatched junction bases: 12. Here the CDR3 reads CAWSAKDRVGQAFF. The CDR3 DNA follows: TGTGCCTGGAGTGCCAAGGACAGGGTCGGACAGGCTTTCTTT.

The rearrangement links TRBV6-5 to TRBJ2-7; TRBD1 or TRBD2 may be the D gene (5 bases each). This CDR3 spans 13 amino acids. Looked up from germline, CDR1 is MNHEY and CDR2 is SVGAGI. The V and J ends lost 5 bases and 0 bases respectively, with 8 bases between them. The CDR3 spells CASSGTVSYEQYF. DNA of the CDR3: TGTGCCAGCAGTGGGACGGTCTCCTACGAGCAGTACTTC.